This T cell receptor beta chain derives from a study of tissue T cells after allogeneic stem cell transplantation. Some clones are missing from TCRdb's copy, which holds only in-frame ones; the method was immunoSEQ multiplex PCR. The profile shows more than 9,000 clones, 70% of them singletons. This TCR derives from a woman aged 18 to 55 with breast cancer. Sequenced material: tissue from the right colon, taken at autopsy.

In DNA, the CDR3 is TGTGCCAGCAGGGCCGGGACTAGCGGGGGGAATGAGCAGTTCTTC. Encoded protein: CASRAGTSGGNEQFF. The chain uses TRBV27 and TRBJ2-1; 15 positions match TRBD2. This CDR3 spans 15 amino acids. Unmatched junction bases numbered 4, after V lost 6 bases and J lost 7 bases. Germline V gene sequence: CDR1 MNHEY, CDR2 SMNVEV (reference sequence).